The 28 T cell receptor beta chains below all came from one sample that was sequenced in a study of regulatory T cells in long-lasting Graves disease (dated by TCRdb to 2020 to 2023). The meaning of the sample's time point label: newly diagnosed GD, antithyroid drugs for less than 3 months. For both TCR sequencing and RNA sequencing, RNA was extracted from PBMCs in TRIzol. Libraries were made using multiplex PCR. The instrument was an Illumina HiSeq 4000. To build TCR beta libraries, CDR3 regions were amplified by Arm-PCR using iRepertoire HTBI primers. The public reads were reprocessed in TCRdb via fastp at Q25 and MiXCR, keeping in-frame beta chains. Identical CDR3 protein sequences are pooled into one entry, listed with their most common genes and DNA. The sample table records approximately 250,000 distinct CDR3 sequences; around 18% of these occur just once. The ten largest clones add up to roughly a fifth of the sample.

The sequencing here drew on peripheral blood mononuclear cells (PBMCs), taken at new diagnosis, from a patient treated with antithyroid drugs. Receptors originate from a female donor with Graves disease.

The chain uses TRBV12-3 or TRBV12-4 and TRBJ2-1; the D is unclear. Trimming shortened V by 3 bases and J by 3 bases, and 18 bases separated the two germline ends. The CDR3 is made up of 17 amino acids. In DNA, the CDR3 is TGTGCCAGCAGTTTTGTGGCTAGTCGAACCGTCTACAATGAGCAGTTCTTC. This translates into CASSFVASRTVYNEQFF.

This clonotype has a count of ten or more. CDR3 coding DNA: TGTGCCAGTAGTATTGGGGGACAAGCCGCCTCACCCCTCCACTTT. It yields the protein CASSIGGQAASPLHF. The chain joins TRBV19 to TRBJ1-6; D may be TRBD1 (6 bases). The CDR3 consists of 15 residues. The germline V gene has CDR1 LNHDA and CDR2 SQIVND (reference sequence). Trimming cost V 3 bases and J 10 bases, with 16 bases left between them.

Many counts were recorded for this clonotype. This sequence joins TRBV19 and TRBJ1-4; D uncertain. From germline, CDR1 is LNHDA and CDR2 SQIVND (reference sequence). CDR3 size: 13 residues. V was trimmed by 6 bases and J by 4 bases, leaving 9 bases between them. The CDR3 nucleotides are TGTGCCAGTAGACAGATCAATAATGAAAAACTGTTTTTT. Translating gives CASRQINNEKLFF.

This clonotype was detected many times. The chain combines TRBV15 with TRBJ2-7; tentative D call: TRBD1 (5 bases). Trimming removed 0 bases from V and 7 bases from J, with 13 bases in between. Germline V gives CDR1 LNHNV, CDR2 YYDKDF (reference sequence). CDR3 length: 14 amino acids. CDR3 bases: TGTGCCACCAGCAGAGATCGATGGGGCGGAGAGCAGTACTTC. Translated, it gives CATSRDRWGGEQYF. The variable domain in full, with the rest retrieved from reference TRBV15 and TRBJ2-7, is DAMVIQNPRYQVTQFGKPVTLSCSQTLNHNVMYWYQQKSSQAPKLLFHYYDKDFNNEADTPDNFQSRRPNTSFCFLDIRSPGLGDTAMYLCATSRDRWGGEQYFGPGTRLTVT.

This clonotype has at least ten counts. The chain joins TRBV6-1 to TRBJ2-7; possible D gene TRBD2, 7 bases. The V gene lost 11 bases and the J gene lost 5 bases, with 16 bases spanning the gap. CDR3 length: 12 residues. The germline gives CDR1 MNHNS, CDR2 SASEGT. CDR3 sequence: CACRGEGNEQYF. CDR3 nucleotides: TGTGCCTGTAGGGGGGAGGGCAACGAGCAGTACTTC.

This clonotype was seen a few times. The chain links TRBV30 to TRBJ2-1; 12 bases are shared with TRBD2. J gave up 4 bases and V 1 base, and 2 bases lay outside the gene matches. CDR1 and CDR2 (germline): GTSNPN, SVGIG (reference sequence). CDR3 length: 15 residues. The CDR3 sequence is CAWSALAGGYNEQFF. Here the CDR3 DNA reads TGTGCCTGGAGTGCCCTAGCGGGAGGGTACAATGAGCAGTTCTTC.

This clonotype occurred many times. The rearrangement links TRBV15 to TRBJ1-6; a possible D gene is TRBD1 (5 bases). Germline V gene sequence: CDR1 LNHNV, CDR2 YYDKDF (reference sequence). This CDR3 has 14 amino acids. Trimming took 10 bases from V and 8 from J, leaving 18 bases between them. CDR3 nucleotides: TGTGCCAGCCGTGCGTACCCGGGGGATTCACCCCTCCACTTT. It translates to CASRAYPGDSPLHF.

This clonotype was seen at least ten times. The rearrangement uses TRBV18 and TRBJ1-5; no clear D gene. The germline V gene encodes CDR1 KGHSH and CDR2 LQKENI. There are 13 residues in the CDR3. The V end lost 3 bases, the J end lost 3 bases, and 6 bases lay between the germline ends. In DNA, the CDR3 is TGTGCCAGCTCACCGGGGAACAATCAGCCCCAGCATTTT. It encodes CASSPGNNQPQHF.

The J gene is TRBJ1-2, the V gene TRBV6-1; D gene uncertain. The CDR3 has 15 residues. The ends were cut back, 8 bases at V and 4 bases at J, with 20 bases in the middle. Germline values: CDR1 MNHNS, CDR2 SASEGT. For the CDR3, the DNA is TGTGCCAGCGTCGCGGGGAGGGAAGCTGGCTATGGCTACACCTTC. Its protein is CASVAGREAGYGYTF.

Note on this clonotype: A clone one base away is much larger, so this may be a read error. The chain combines TRBV7-3 with TRBJ2-3; 8 nucleotides align to TRBD2. Germline V CDR1 and CDR2: SGHTA, FQGTGA. This CDR3 is built from 18 residues. Here the CDR3 reads CASSSHGGSGSLTDMQYF. CDR3 coding DNA: TGTGCCAGCAGCAGCCACGGAGGGAGCGGGAGCCTCACAGATATGCAGTATTTT. The variable domain in full, completed from reference TRBV7-3 and TRBJ2-3, reads GAGVSQTPSNKVTEKGKYVELRCDPISGHTALYWYRQSLGQGPEFLIYFQGTGAADDSGLPNDRFFAVRPEGSVSTLKIQRTERGDSAVYLCASSSHGGSGSLTDMQYFGPGTRLTVL.

This clonotype was counted ten times or more. The chain carries TRBV6-5 and TRBJ1-2, with 8 bases fitting TRBD1. The CDR3 covers 13 residues. Germline V gene data show CDR1 as MNHEY and CDR2 as SVGAGI. V gave up 2 bases and J gave up 4 bases; unmatched junction bases: 0. The CDR3 coding sequence is TGTGCCAGCAGTTACACAGGGGGCTATGGCTACACCTTC. This gives the protein CASSYTGGYGYTF.

CDR3 protein: CATSDPEDIGNTIYF. CDR3 coding DNA: TGTGCCACCAGTGACCCCGAGGATATTGGAAACACCATATATTTT. The chain employs TRBV24-1 and TRBJ1-3, with D hard to call. CDR1 and CDR2 from the germline V gene are KGHDR and SFDVKD. Between the trimmed V and J ends, which lost 4 bases and 3 bases, there was a span of 12 bases. The CDR3 is 15 residues long.

This clonotype has ten or more counts. The chain combines TRBV27 with TRBJ2-3; tentatively, D is TRBD1 or TRBD2 (5 bases each). The length of the CDR3 is 12 residues. V was trimmed by 6 bases and J by 4 bases, leaving 8 bases between them. Germline V gene sequence: CDR1 MNHEY, CDR2 SMNVEV (reference sequence). The CDR3 spells CASSGASDTQYF. For the CDR3, the DNA is TGTGCCAGCAGCGGGGCTTCAGATACGCAGTATTTT.

The V call is TRBV5-8, the J call TRBJ2-7; D may correspond to TRBD1 or TRBD2 (6 bases each). Germline loops: CDR1 SGHTS, CDR2 YDEGEE. CDR3 size: 14 residues. V gave up 4 bases and J gave up 2 bases, with 13 bases separating them. The DNA for the CDR3 is TGTGCCAGCAGCCCCTGGGGGGCTACCTACGAGCAGTACTTC. Protein sequence: CASSPWGATYEQYF.

This clonotype was observed a handful of times. The chain couples TRBV6-1 to TRBJ2-2; D is ambiguous. This CDR3 has 13 residues. In germline, CDR1 is MNHNS, CDR2 SASEGT. V was shortened by 7 bases and J by 9 bases, with 15 bases between the two germline ends. The CDR3 here is CASTNSTLRELFF. The CDR3, as DNA: TGTGCCAGCACGAACAGCACCTTGCGGGAGCTGTTTTTT.

This clonotype was picked up a small number of times. V gene TRBV20-1 combines with J gene TRBJ1-5, with D tentatively TRBD1 (6 bases). Germline values: CDR1 DFQATT, CDR2 SNEGSKA (reference sequence). The CDR3 sequence is 15 residues long. The V end lost 7 bases, the J end lost 0 bases, and 16 bases lay between the germline ends. The DNA for the CDR3 is TGCAGTGGTTCGACAGGAGATTATAGCAATCAGCCCCAGCATTTT. The encoded protein is CSGSTGDYSNQPQHF.

The table lists this clonotype with many counts. The gene calls are TRBV19 and TRBJ2-1, with TRBD2 identical over 10 bases. The CDR3 is 18 residues long. J was trimmed by 1 base and V by 0 bases; bases with no gene match: 6. CDR1 LNHDA and CDR2 SQIVND come from the germline V gene (reference sequence). The CDR3 spells CASSIEGLAGVSYNEQFF. In DNA, the CDR3 is TGTGCCAGTAGTATAGAAGGTCTAGCGGGAGTGTCCTACAATGAGCAGTTCTTC.

Many counts were recorded for this clonotype. The gene calls are TRBV15 and TRBJ1-4; 9 bases are shared with TRBD1. After removal of 1 base from V and 8 bases from J, the junction contained 14 bases not matched to a gene. The germline CDR1 and CDR2 sequences are LNHNV and YYDKDF (reference sequence). The CDR3 covers 18 residues. CDR3 in amino acids: CATSRGTARDRVWEKLFF. In DNA form, the CDR3 reads TGTGCCACCAGCAGAGGAACTGCTAGGGACAGGGTATGGGAAAAACTGTTTTTT.

At least ten counts were recorded for this clonotype. CDR3 nucleotides: TGTGCCAGTAGTGGGACAGGGTACGAGCAGTACTTC. Encoded protein: CASSGTGYEQYF. This chain uses TRBV19 with TRBJ2-7; TRBD1 aligns across 9 bases. The length of the CDR3 is 12 residues. The ends lost 5 bases at V and 4 bases at J; junction bases unmatched: 0. Germline-derived CDR1 and CDR2 are LNHDA and SQIVND (reference sequence).

There are many counts of this clonotype. The genes are TRBV19 and TRBJ1-1, with 7 bases lining up with TRBD1. After removal of 7 bases from V and 0 bases from J, the junction contained 5 bases not matched to a gene. CDR3 length equals 14 residues. Germline V gene lookup returns CDR1 LNHDA and CDR2 SQIVND (reference sequence). CDR3 sequence: CASTKTGMNTEAFF. CDR3 in DNA: TGTGCCAGTACAAAGACAGGGATGAACACTGAAGCTTTCTTT.

As concerns this clonotype: A much more abundant neighbour one base away suggests this may be a read error. The V gene is TRBV24-1, the J gene TRBJ2-1; D is unclear. V gave up 5 bases and J gave up 10 bases, with 8 bases separating them. There are 11 residues in the CDR3. Per germline, CDR1 KGHDR and CDR2 SFDVKD. CDR3 bases: TGTGCCACCAGTGGTATTAGGGAGCAGTTCTTC. Protein product: CATSGIREQFF.

For this clonotype: This sequence may be a read error, since a much larger clone differs from it by one base. This CDR3 fails to terminate in the conserved phenylalanine or tryptophan, so it likely reflects a read error. The chain joins TRBV13 to TRBJ2-2; D perhaps matches TRBD1 (6 bases). Germline V gives CDR1 PRHDT, CDR2 FYEKMQ (reference sequence). The CDR3 has 17 amino acids. Trimming removed 5 bases at V and 1 base at J, with 17 bases between. CDR3 in DNA: TGTGCCAGCAGCCAAAGGGGGACGATTAAGAACACCGGGGAGCTGTTTGTT. Its protein is CASSQRGTIKNTGELFV.

This chain joins TRBV4-2 and TRBJ1-4; D is unresolved. This CDR3 is 16 amino acids long. Germline V CDR1 and CDR2: LGHNA, YNFKEQ. The V end was cut by 0 bases, the J end by 0 bases, with 8 bases between. The CDR3 here is CASSQEVAATNEKLFF. DNA of the CDR3: TGTGCCAGCAGCCAAGAGGTTGCAGCAACTAATGAAAAACTGTTTTTT.

Note on this clonotype: A single base separates this from a much larger clone, so it may be a read error. Here the CDR3 omits its conserved ending phenylalanine or tryptophan, so a read error is the likely source. The chain couples TRBV5-4 to TRBJ1-2, with 8 bases identical to TRBD1. V lost 3 bases and J lost 2; bases outside the gene matches: 6. The CDR3 extends over 15 amino acids. Germline V gene sequence: CDR1 SGHNT, CDR2 YYREEE (reference sequence). CDR3 bases: TGTGCCAGCAGCTCCGGTAGGACAGGGAACTATGGCTACACCTTG. This encodes CASSSGRTGNYGYTL.

This clonotype was detected ten times or more. V usage is TRBV11-3 and J usage is TRBJ2-2; the D gene is possibly TRBD1 (5 bases). Germline V lookup: CDR1 SGHNT, CDR2 YENEEA. The V end was cut by 5 bases, the J end by 1 base, with 14 bases between. The length of the CDR3 is 16 residues. The CDR3: CASSRGARGNTGELFF. The CDR3, as DNA: TGTGCCAGCAGCCGTGGGGCAAGGGGGAACACCGGGGAGCTGTTTTTT.

Ten or more counts support this clonotype. This chain connects TRBV4-1 to TRBJ2-1; 7 nucleotides agree with TRBD2. The V and J ends lost 1 base and 2 bases, in that order; junction bases with no gene match: 5. The CDR3 spans 16 residues. The germline gives CDR1 MGHRA, CDR2 YSYEKL. The CDR3 coding sequence is TGCGCCAGCAGCCAAGCCGCCGGGACTACCTACAATGAGCAGTTCTTC. Encoded protein: CASSQAAGTTYNEQFF.

This clonotype was seen at least ten times. The V gene is TRBV18, the J gene TRBJ1-1; the D is unclear. In germline, CDR1 is KGHSH, CDR2 LQKENI. The CDR3 loop spans 13 amino acids. V was cut by 3 bases and J by 4 bases, with 9 bases left in between. The CDR3 nucleotides read TGTGCCAGCTCACCCGGTCGGGGCACTGAAGCTTTCTTT. The encoded protein is CASSPGRGTEAFF.

This clonotype was detected ten times or more. The chain is built from TRBV20-1 and TRBJ1-2; TRBD1 is a possible D gene (5 bases). The germline gives CDR1 DFQATT, CDR2 SNEGSKA (reference sequence). V shed 3 bases and J shed 4 bases, with 15 bases lying between them. CDR3 length equals 14 residues. The CDR3 is CSARDILGVYGYTF. The CDR3 DNA reads TGCAGTGCTAGGGACATCTTGGGGGTCTATGGCTACACCTTC.